This T cell receptor (beta chain) was found in a study of blood T cells in healthy people across ages. Combining a sample-barcoded 5' primer with a J-beta primer mix, a second PCR ran for roughly 7 to 12 cycles. In TCRdb, the 5' RACE reads were re-called with MiXCR into one record per CDR3 protein. The sample includes about 810,000 distinct CDR3 sequences, about 34% seen only once; the top ten take under 15%. This clonotype has only a few counts. Its specificity is not known. Study results and limitations: It was found that TCR beta diversity correlated strongly with the percentage of naive T cells.

Germline V gene sequence: CDR1 SGHRS, CDR2 YFSETQ. The CDR3 is made up of 14 amino acids. The junction had 9 bases not matched to a gene; V was cut back by 4 bases and J by 6 bases. Peripheral blood was drawn, roughly 10 milliliters per donor. The receptor was isolated from a man in his late teens or twenties in good health. The sample taken for sequencing was blood. This sequence joins TRBV5-1 and TRBJ1-2; 7 nucleotides align to TRBD1. The CDR3 DNA reads TGCGCCAGCAGCAGAGGGACAGAAGGGGATGGCTACACCTTC. Amino acid sequence: CASSRGTEGDGYTF. Using reference TRBV5-1 and TRBJ1-2 for the parts outside the CDR3, the full variable domain is KAGVTQTPRYLIKTRGQQVTLSCSPISGHRSVSWYQQTPGQGLQFLFEYFSETQRNKGNFPGRFSGRQFSNSRSEMNVSTLELGDSALYLCASSRGTEGDGYTFGSGTRLTVV.